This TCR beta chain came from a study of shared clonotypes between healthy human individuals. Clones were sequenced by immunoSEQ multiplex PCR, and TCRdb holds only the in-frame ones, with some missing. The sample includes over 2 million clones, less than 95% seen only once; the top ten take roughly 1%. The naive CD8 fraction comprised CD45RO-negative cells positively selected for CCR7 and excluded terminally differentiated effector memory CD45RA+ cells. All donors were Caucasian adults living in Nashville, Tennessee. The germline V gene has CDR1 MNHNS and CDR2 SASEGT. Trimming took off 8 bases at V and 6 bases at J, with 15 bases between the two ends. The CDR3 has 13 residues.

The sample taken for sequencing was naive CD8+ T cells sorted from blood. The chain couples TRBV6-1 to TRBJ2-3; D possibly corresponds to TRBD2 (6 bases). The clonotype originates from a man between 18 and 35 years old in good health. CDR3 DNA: TGTGCCAGCCGAGACATGGGACTCGATACGCAGTATTTT. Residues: CASRDMGLDTQYF.